This T cell receptor beta chain came from a study of T cell responses to AZD1222 COVID-19 vaccine. Only in-frame clones appear in the TCRdb table, and some are missing; sequencing was by immunoSEQ multiplex PCR. The sample contains 200,000 or so clones, 85% to 90% of which appear only once. In regard to this clone: Its specificity is not known.

From germline, CDR1 is MRHNA and CDR2 SNTAGT. This CDR3 spans 16 amino acids. Trimming at V came to 0 bases and at J to 6 bases, leaving 7 bases not matched to a gene. Study findings and constraints: Among vaccine-associated CD4 TCRs, coverage spanned spike, with dominance at 160-218 and 743-854. As reported, nearly half of all spike-specific TCRs target variant regions that are unmutated.

Sequenced material: peripheral blood, taken on day 0 of MenACWY control vaccination. The receptor's source is an adult in good health. This chain joins TRBV6-4 and TRBJ2-1; 8 bases align to TRBD2. CDR3 sequence: CASSDSSLAGPNEQFF. The CDR3 DNA sequence: TGTGCCAGCAGTGACTCGAGTCTAGCGGGCCCCAATGAGCAGTTCTTC.